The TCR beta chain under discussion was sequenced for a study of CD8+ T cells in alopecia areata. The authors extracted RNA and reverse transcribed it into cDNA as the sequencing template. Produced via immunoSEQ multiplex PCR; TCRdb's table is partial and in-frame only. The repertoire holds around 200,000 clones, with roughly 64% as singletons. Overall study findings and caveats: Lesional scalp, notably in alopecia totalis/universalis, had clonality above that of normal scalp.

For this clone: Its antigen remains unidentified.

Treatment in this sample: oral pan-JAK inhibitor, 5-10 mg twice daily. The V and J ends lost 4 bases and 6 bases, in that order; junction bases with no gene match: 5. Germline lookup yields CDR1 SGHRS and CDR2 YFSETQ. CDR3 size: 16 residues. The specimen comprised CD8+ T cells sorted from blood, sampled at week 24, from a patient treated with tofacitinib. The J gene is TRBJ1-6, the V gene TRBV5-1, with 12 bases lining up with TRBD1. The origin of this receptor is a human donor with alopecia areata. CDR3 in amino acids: CASSTGTGGFNSPLHF. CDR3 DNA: TGCGCCAGCAGCACCGGGACAGGGGGCTTTAATTCACCCCTCCACTTT.